This record concerns one T cell receptor (beta chain) sequence. Its antigen remains unidentified. There are no base qualities to consult, and no much larger clone falls within one base. This sample is part of a study of cytomegalovirus exposure and HLA in healthy donors (dated by TCRdb to about 2017). At the level of the whole study: According to a later analysis, one platform produced both the 120 validation repertoires and the 730 or so repertoires of the first cohort. The study aimed to test whether signatures of past pathogen exposure could be identified by cataloging public T cell receptors. In addition to the first cohort of roughly 670 subjects, a separate validation cohort of 120 different subjects was used. To predict cytomegalovirus infection status, the study brought together high-throughput TCR immunosequencing, statistical association of individual TCRs with disease status, and machine learning.

Library creation used the immunoSEQ multiplex PCR assay. The paper's processing steps were these. A statistical classification framework was developed to diagnose cytomegalovirus status using the catalog of TCR beta chain sequences. Drawn from immuneACCESS, this table holds only the in-frame rearrangements with V and J called that TCRdb kept. Clones are partly lost; checked studies trace under half to an unresolved V gene and leave the rest unexplained. V, J and clone size reflect that table, while D and trimming were determined from the DNA. For this sample the table gives about 72,000 clones, of which roughly 94% were detected only once. The top ten constitute roughly 2% of the sample. Separate from the roughly 650-subject first cohort, the validation cohort of over 90 subjects was the group to which the donors belonged. V is pruned by 7 bases and J by 2 bases, leaving 8 bases of the junction without a gene match. There are 15 amino acids in the CDR3, from cysteine to phenylalanine inclusive. Of the read, only the CDR3 DNA is kept; its 45 bases are in frame from base 1. Taken from the germline V gene, the CDR1 and CDR2 loops are SGDLS and YYNGEE.

What the research found in general, with its limitations: In vitro tests confirmed that a few of the cytomegalovirus-associated TCR beta chains recognize cytomegalovirus antigens. The study listed approximately 150 TCR beta chains as associated with cytomegalovirus. Most TCR sequences were seen in very few donors, while some public TCRs were found in many individuals. The validation cohort had no HLA typing available for a later analysis, so co-occurrence within that cohort was assessed over all 130 or so repertoires. In a later analysis, TCRs clustered in the first cohort were found to also tend to co-occur in the 120 or so validation repertoires, with 94% of cluster scores above 0. According to the authors, the approach could potentially be generalized to other disease states and immunological phenotypes. The classifier was reported to diagnose cytomegalovirus status with high specificity and sensitivity in both the original and validation cohorts.

The sequence links TRBV9 to TRBJ2-7, and TRBD1 aligns with 11 junction nucleotides. The receptor comes from a woman in her late teens or twenties in good health and CMV-seropositive. The source material was PBMCs. The CDR3 protein is CASSPLGQGAYEQYF. The bases are TGTGCCAGCTCACCTTTGGGACAGGGGGCCTACGAGCAGTACTTC.